The entry that follows covers one TCR beta chain sequence. The data were taken from a study of blood T cell repertoires in COVID-19. Study information: Nucleic acid was either cDNA or gDNA, and it came from T cells, B-cell-depleted T cells, or PBMCs.

The CDR3 is 17 residues long. Germline V gene lookup returns CDR1 SGHNT and CDR2 YYREEE (reference sequence). With V trimmed by 0 bases and J by 4 bases, 6 bases remained unmatched. Measured with immunoSEQ multiplex PCR; TCRdb has only the in-frame clones, and not every one. The sample carries more than 80,000 clones, 90% recorded once. The Seattle site enrolled patients during active infection and followed them longitudinally. Material: peripheral blood. This receptor was taken from a man aged 18-30 years with COVID-19, enrolled during active disease. The chain uses TRBV5-4 and TRBJ2-7; 14 bases align to TRBD2. CDR3 protein: CASSLDPRLAGGYEQYF. The CDR3 DNA sequence: TGTGCCAGCAGCTTGGATCCCCGACTAGCGGGAGGGTACGAGCAGTACTTC.